These 24 T cell receptor beta chains came from one sample sequenced in a study of cytomegalovirus exposure and HLA in healthy donors. The method was immunoSEQ multiplex PCR; TCRdb's version includes in-frame clones alone and lacks a portion of them. This sample yields more than 250,000 clones, of which 75% to 90% are seen a single time; approximately 1.2% belongs to the top ten. The sequenced sample consisted of PBMCs. All receptors come from a woman under 40 in good health and CMV-seropositive.

The gene calls are TRBV12-5 and TRBJ2-1, with D perhaps TRBD1 (6 bases). This CDR3 is built from 15 residues. V gave up 5 bases and J gave up 7 bases, with 18 bases separating them. Per the germline V gene, CDR1 is LGHNT and CDR2 is FRNRAP. The chain's CDR3 is CASGLTGLPGNEQFF. The CDR3 nucleotides are TGTGCTAGTGGTCTTACAGGGCTCCCAGGGAATGAGCAGTTCTTC.

J is TRBJ2-1 and V is TRBV4-1, with 11 bases matching TRBD2. Germline CDR1 is MGHRA and CDR2 is YSYEKL. The CDR3 has 15 residues. V was clipped by 3 bases and J by 5 bases; unmatched bases: 3. CDR3 DNA: TGCGCCAGCAGCCAGGGACTAGCGGTGAACAATGAGCAGTTCTTC. Encoded protein: CASSQGLAVNNEQFF.

V gene TRBV9 combines with J gene TRBJ2-7; maybe TRBD1 (6 bases). Germline assignment: CDR1 SGDLS and CDR2 YYNGEE. Trimming removed 3 bases from V and 6 bases from J, with 10 bases in between. This CDR3 is built from 12 residues. Here the CDR3 DNA reads TGTGCCAGCAGCGCAGGGGCGGGCGAGCAGTACTTC. It is translated as CASSAGAGEQYF.

The rearrangement links TRBV15 to TRBJ2-1; D not resolved. V dropped 0 bases and J dropped 5 bases, with 14 bases sitting between them. From germline, CDR1 is LNHNV and CDR2 YYDKDF (reference sequence). The CDR3 is made up of 16 amino acids. The CDR3 DNA follows: TGTGCCACCAGCAGAGAGGGCCACCCCCCCGACAATGAGCAGTTCTTC. It specifies CATSREGHPPDNEQFF.

The J gene is TRBJ2-6, the V gene TRBV7-2; D unclear. Trimming pared 5 bases from V and 4 bases from J, leaving 12 bases between. The CDR3 sequence is 15 residues long. Germline V gives CDR1 SGHTA, CDR2 FQGNSA. The CDR3 nucleotides read TGTGCCAGCAGCGGCGTAGGGCTGGGGGCCAACGTCCTGACTTTC. Translating it yields CASSGVGLGANVLTF.

The V and J genes are TRBV19 and TRBJ2-4; TRBD1 agrees at 9 bases. V shed 5 bases, J shed 0 bases, and the junction held 2 bases outside the gene matches. This CDR3 has 15 amino acids. CDR1 and CDR2 (germline): LNHDA, SQIVND (reference sequence). DNA of the CDR3: TGTGCCAGTAGTCCGGGACAGGGAGCCAAAAACATTCAGTACTTC. It specifies CASSPGQGAKNIQYF.

V and J are TRBV27 and TRBJ1-5; 7 nucleotides match TRBD1. The CDR3 totals 15 residues. J was trimmed by 6 bases and V by 4 bases; bases with no gene match: 9. Germline V gene lookup returns CDR1 MNHEY and CDR2 SMNVEV (reference sequence). As DNA, the CDR3 is TGTGCCAGCAGTTGGGTTGGACAGGTCCCTCAGCCCCAGCATTTT. It specifies CASSWVGQVPQPQHF.

V usage is TRBV19 and J usage is TRBJ1-1; 7 nucleotides agree with TRBD1. The CDR3 loop spans 16 amino acids. Germline lookup yields CDR1 LNHDA and CDR2 SQIVND (reference sequence). The V and J ends lost 5 bases and 1 base, in that order; junction bases with no gene match: 10. The DNA for the CDR3 is TGTGCCAGTAGTTCCACGAGGGGACAGCGGAACACTGAAGCTTTCTTT. It specifies CASSSTRGQRNTEAFF.

This chain uses TRBV6-1 with TRBJ2-2; TRBD2 aligns across 7 bases. CDR1 MNHNS and CDR2 SASEGT come from the germline V gene. Trimming took 6 bases from V and 12 from J; bases not matched to a gene: 7. The CDR3 is 12 residues long. The CDR3 sequence: CASSQRDVKLFF. The CDR3 DNA follows: TGTGCCAGCAGCCAGCGGGACGTGAAGCTGTTTTTT.

The chain carries TRBV7-2 and TRBJ2-7; 7 positions match TRBD1. This CDR3 comprises 14 residues. V lost 5 bases and J lost 3; bases outside the gene matches: 7. Per the germline V gene, CDR1 is SGHTA and CDR2 is FQGNSA. Here the CDR3 reads CASSKDRFLYEQYF. The DNA of the CDR3 is TGTGCCAGCAGCAAGGACAGGTTCCTCTACGAGCAGTACTTC.

This chain uses TRBV9 with TRBJ1-1; unclear D gene. Germline CDR1 reads SGDLS; CDR2 reads YYNGEE. V was cut by 0 bases and J by 4 bases, with 10 bases left in between. The CDR3 totals 14 residues. The CDR3 DNA follows: TGTGCCAGCAGCGTAGCTGGGGTGGGCACTGAAGCTTTCTTT. Translation gives CASSVAGVGTEAFF. Supplemented by reference TRBV9 and TRBJ1-1, the full variable domain reads DSGVTQTPKHLITATGQRVTLRCSPRSGDLSVYWYQQSLDQGLQFLIQYYNGEERAKGNILERFSAQQFPDLHSELNLSSLELGDSALYFCASSVAGVGTEAFFGQGTRLTVV.

This rearrangement joins TRBV28 to TRBJ2-3; 16 bases match TRBD2. Germline V CDR1 and CDR2: MDHEN, SYDVKM. V was pared by 5 bases and J by 6 bases, with 5 bases of the junction left unmatched. The CDR3 is 16 residues long. CDR3 in DNA: TGTGCCAGCAGTCCGGGACTAGCGGGGGGGTCTGATACGCAGTATTTT. This sequence encodes CASSPGLAGGSDTQYF.

The rearrangement links TRBV5-1 to TRBJ2-2; 8 bases map to TRBD2. The CDR3 is made up of 15 amino acids. V trimming: 4 bases; J trimming: 7 bases; junction bases outside the gene matches: 9. CDR1 SGHRS and CDR2 YFSETQ come from the germline V gene. CDR3 coding DNA: TGCGCCAGCAGCACGGACGGGACTAGTGTCGGGGAGCTGTTTTTT. Translated, it gives CASSTDGTSVGELFF.

V is TRBV27 and J is TRBJ2-7, with 11 bases that match TRBD2. J gave up 5 bases and V 5 bases, and 8 bases lay outside the gene matches. The CDR3 spans 15 residues. CDR1 and CDR2 from the germline V gene are MNHEY and SMNVEV (reference sequence). Here the CDR3 DNA reads TGTGCCAGCAGTAACTTAGCGGGAGGGCGCGACGAGCAGTACTTC. Translating gives CASSNLAGGRDEQYF.

The DNA for the CDR3 is TGTGCCAGCAGCGAAGGACAGGGGTTGAGCAATCAGCCCCAGCATTTT. Its protein is CASSEGQGLSNQPQHF. The chain has TRBV9 and TRBJ1-5; 9 bases are a match to TRBD1. From germline, CDR1 is SGDLS and CDR2 YYNGEE. The V segment lost 3 bases and the J segment 1 base; nucleotides outside the gene matches: 5. The CDR3 totals 16 residues.

The gene calls are TRBV5-1 and TRBJ2-2; no clear D. Trimming removed 4 bases at V and 0 bases at J, with 7 bases between. Per the germline V gene, CDR1 is SGHRS and CDR2 is YFSETQ. The CDR3 runs to 14 residues. The CDR3 bases are TGCGCCAGCAGCGAGGCGCCGAACACCGGGGAGCTGTTTTTT. It encodes CASSEAPNTGELFF.

The V call is TRBV9, the J call TRBJ2-7; 9 positions match TRBD1. The germline V gene has CDR1 SGDLS and CDR2 YYNGEE. The CDR3 is 15 residues long. V was pared by 0 bases and J by 2 bases, with 3 bases of the junction left unmatched. CDR3 coding DNA: TGTGCCAGCAGCGTAGCGACAGGGGGAACCTACGAGCAGTACTTC. This codes for CASSVATGGTYEQYF.

The table lists this clone with a few counts. The CDR3 nucleotides read TGTGCCAGCAGCTTAGGGACAGGGGGCCTGAACACTGAAGCTTTCTTT. Protein: CASSLGTGGLNTEAFF. The gene calls are TRBV11-2 and TRBJ1-1, with 11 nucleotides matching TRBD1. CDR1 is SGHAT, CDR2 FQNNGV, per germline. The CDR3 is 16 residues long. Trimming at V came to 1 base and at J to 0 bases, leaving 1 base not matched to a gene.

This clone was seen just once. The rearrangement links TRBV5-4 to TRBJ2-3; 7 bases agree with TRBD2. V lost 5 bases and J lost 0; bases outside the gene matches: 3. The V gene's germline CDR1 is SGHNT and CDR2 YYREEE (reference sequence). This CDR3 has 14 residues. The CDR3 reads CASRRESSTDTQYF. CDR3 DNA: TGTGCCAGCAGGCGGGAGTCGAGCACAGATACGCAGTATTTT.

The CDR3 region is CASSLIAGGPGETQYF. CDR3 in DNA: TGTGCCAGCAGCTTAATAGCGGGGGGGCCGGGAGAGACCCAGTACTTC. The chain links TRBV7-9 to TRBJ2-5; TRBD2 matches at 11 bases. V trimming: 2 bases; J trimming: 4 bases; junction bases outside the gene matches: 6. CDR1 and CDR2 (germline): SEHNR, FQNEAQ (reference sequence). The CDR3 covers 16 residues.

This clone was counted a single time. This chain uses TRBV5-1 with TRBJ1-4; D uncertain. Trimming pared 0 bases from V and 3 bases from J, leaving 9 bases between. The CDR3 is made up of 15 amino acids. Germline CDR1 and CDR2: SGHRS and YFSETQ. CDR3 region: CASSLAAGANEKLFF. The CDR3 bases are TGCGCCAGCAGCTTGGCCGCAGGCGCTAATGAAAAACTGTTTTTT.

The chain is built from TRBV5-1 and TRBJ1-4; TRBD1 matches at 7 bases. Looked up from germline, CDR1 is SGHRS and CDR2 is YFSETQ. The CDR3 covers 14 residues. Losses at the gene ends were 4 bases for V and 5 bases for J; bases not matched to a gene: 5. CDR3 coding DNA: TGCGCCAGCAGCCATGACAGGGTCAATGAAAAACTGTTTTTT. The encoded protein is CASSHDRVNEKLFF. The full variable domain, its missing parts supplied by reference TRBV5-1 and TRBJ1-4, is KAGVTQTPRYLIKTRGQQVTLSCSPISGHRSVSWYQQTPGQGLQFLFEYFSETQRNKGNFPGRFSGRQFSNSRSEMNVSTLELGDSALYLCASSHDRVNEKLFFGSGTQLSVL.

The chain is built from TRBV5-4 and TRBJ1-6, with D uncertain. The CDR3 loop spans 15 amino acids. Trimming took off 1 base at V and 0 bases at J, with 5 bases between the two ends. Germline V gives CDR1 SGHNT, CDR2 YYREEE (reference sequence). The CDR3: CASSLWGSYNSPLHF. The DNA of the CDR3 is TGTGCCAGCAGCTTGTGGGGCTCCTATAATTCACCCCTCCACTTT. Filled out from reference TRBV5-4 and TRBJ1-6, the complete variable domain reads ETGVTQSPTHLIKTRGQQVTLRCSSQSGHNTVSWYQQALGQGPQFIFQYYREEENGRGNFPPRFSGLQFPNYSSELNVNALELDDSALYLCASSLWGSYNSPLHFGNGTRLTVT.

The rearrangement uses TRBV13 and TRBJ1-4, with D possibly TRBD1 on 6 matching bases. This CDR3 has 14 amino acids. Germline V gives CDR1 PRHDT, CDR2 FYEKMQ (reference sequence). V gave up 5 bases and J gave up 6 bases, with 13 bases separating them. CDR3 sequence reads: CASSVQGSDEKLFF. For the CDR3, the DNA is TGTGCCAGCAGCGTACAGGGATCCGATGAAAAACTGTTTTTT.